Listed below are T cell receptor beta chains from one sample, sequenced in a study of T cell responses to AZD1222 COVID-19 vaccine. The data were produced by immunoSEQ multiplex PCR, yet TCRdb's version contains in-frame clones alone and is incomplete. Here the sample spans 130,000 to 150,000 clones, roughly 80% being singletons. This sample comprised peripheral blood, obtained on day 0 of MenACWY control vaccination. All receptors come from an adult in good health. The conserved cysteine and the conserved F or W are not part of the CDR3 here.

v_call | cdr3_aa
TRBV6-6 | ASSGRNTEAF
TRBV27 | ASSLGWDKGRYEQY
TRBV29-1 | SVEVVDTQY
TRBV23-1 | ASSLGSSTDTQY
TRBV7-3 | ASSLTGPPQY
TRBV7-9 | ASSTGGSYEQY
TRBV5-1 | ASSSPPDRPSYEQY
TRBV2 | ASSEGGRRGGYT
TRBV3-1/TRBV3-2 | ASSPRLYNSPLH
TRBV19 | ASSIDRLKGVPNYGYT
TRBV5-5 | ASSLGQQNTEAF
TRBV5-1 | ASSLEGLAEAF
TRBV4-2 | ASSQTIGNTIY
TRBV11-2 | ASSPLQGPPRHT
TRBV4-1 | ASSQGGAGLGSPLH
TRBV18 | ASSDMGNTEAF
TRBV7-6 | ASSSKQGAPGNTIY
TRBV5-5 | ASSLRPPDSMF
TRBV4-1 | ASSQEKLAQAGEKLF
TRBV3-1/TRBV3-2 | ASSRAGQNYGYT
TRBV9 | ASSVGNREYGYT
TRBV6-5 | ASRSDRNNSPLH
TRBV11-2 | ASSLVGTSGRHTDTQY
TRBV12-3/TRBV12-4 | ASSRTGNTEAF
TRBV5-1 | ASSLGRNTEAF
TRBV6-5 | ASSYGYPMNTEAF
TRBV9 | ASSTATGAGELF
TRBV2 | ASSALGGNTEAF
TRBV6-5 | ASGRGNLGDTQY
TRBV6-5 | ASSPRTVKYGYT
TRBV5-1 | ASSPLHRNTEAF
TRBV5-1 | ASSLLPTGPGRGVSGNTIY
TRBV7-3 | ASSLDISTGELF
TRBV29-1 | SVDWLYTDTQY
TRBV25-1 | ASSEPGSRESEQF
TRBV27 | ASGTPLGAKNIQY
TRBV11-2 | ASSLDGVHTDTQY
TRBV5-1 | ASSLTGGQGTGELF
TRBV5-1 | ASSSNTGELF
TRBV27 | ASSSLRGRGLDQPQH
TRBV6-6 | ASSTGGGLNTEAF
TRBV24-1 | ATSDPWSTGELF
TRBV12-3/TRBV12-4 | ASRLDGNQPQH
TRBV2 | ASIWEGVDLLQETQY
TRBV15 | ATSRGFSGGADTQY
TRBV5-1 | ASSPGNYGYT
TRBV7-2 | ASSSGQVKSSYNEQF
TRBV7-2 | ASSPRDPIYEQY
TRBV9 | ASSVQGRGSPTQY
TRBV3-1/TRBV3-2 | ASSQGGETSHNEQF
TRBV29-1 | SGKGTSAGELF
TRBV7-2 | ASRIGGAGANVLT
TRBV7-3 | ASSAGPGRGSYEQY
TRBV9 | ASSAGPYSGNTIY
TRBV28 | ASSLDDRGNSPLH
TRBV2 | ASSDRDNQPQH
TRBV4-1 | ASSQTGIQPQH
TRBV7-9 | ASSTTEGGGGELF
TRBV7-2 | ASSLGHKETQY
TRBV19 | ASSIGGLLAKNIQY